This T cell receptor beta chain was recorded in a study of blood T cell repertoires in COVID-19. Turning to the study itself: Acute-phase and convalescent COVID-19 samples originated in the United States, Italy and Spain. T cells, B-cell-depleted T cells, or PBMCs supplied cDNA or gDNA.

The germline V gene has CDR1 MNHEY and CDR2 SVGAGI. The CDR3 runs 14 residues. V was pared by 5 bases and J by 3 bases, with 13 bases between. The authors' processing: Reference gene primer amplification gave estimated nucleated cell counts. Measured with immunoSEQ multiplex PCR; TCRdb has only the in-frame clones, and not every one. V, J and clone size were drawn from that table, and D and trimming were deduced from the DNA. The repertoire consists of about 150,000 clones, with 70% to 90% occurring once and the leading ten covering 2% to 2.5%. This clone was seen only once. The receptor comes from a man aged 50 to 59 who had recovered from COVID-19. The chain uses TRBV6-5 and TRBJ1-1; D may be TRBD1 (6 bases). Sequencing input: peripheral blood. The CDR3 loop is CASSRTDSYTEAFF. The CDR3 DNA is TGTGCCAGCAGTAGGACGGACAGCTACACTGAAGCTTTCTTT.